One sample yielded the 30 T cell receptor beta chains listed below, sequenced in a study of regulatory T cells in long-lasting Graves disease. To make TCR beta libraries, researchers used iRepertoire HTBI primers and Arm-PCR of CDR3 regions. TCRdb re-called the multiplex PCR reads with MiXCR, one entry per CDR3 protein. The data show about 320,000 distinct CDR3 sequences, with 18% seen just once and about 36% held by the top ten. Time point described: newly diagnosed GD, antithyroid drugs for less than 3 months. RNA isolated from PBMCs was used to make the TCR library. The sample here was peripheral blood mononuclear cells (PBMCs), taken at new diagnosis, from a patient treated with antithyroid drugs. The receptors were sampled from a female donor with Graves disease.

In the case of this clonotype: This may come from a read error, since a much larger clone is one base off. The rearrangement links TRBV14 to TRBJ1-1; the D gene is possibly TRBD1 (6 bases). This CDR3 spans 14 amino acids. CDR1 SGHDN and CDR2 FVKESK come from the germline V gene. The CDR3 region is CASSPAGEPTEALF. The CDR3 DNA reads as TGTGCCAGCAGTCCTGCAGGGGAGCCCACTGAAGCTTTGTTT.

The CDR3: CASGNTGFGSPLHF. CDR3 sequence (DNA): TGTGCCAGCGGCAACACAGGGTTCGGATCACCCCTCCACTTT. The chain recombines TRBV11-2 with TRBJ1-6, with D maybe TRBD1 (6 bases). The CDR3 length is 14 residues. Deletions cut 8 bases from V and 10 bases from J, with 18 bases between. Per the germline V gene, CDR1 is SGHAT and CDR2 is FQNNGV.

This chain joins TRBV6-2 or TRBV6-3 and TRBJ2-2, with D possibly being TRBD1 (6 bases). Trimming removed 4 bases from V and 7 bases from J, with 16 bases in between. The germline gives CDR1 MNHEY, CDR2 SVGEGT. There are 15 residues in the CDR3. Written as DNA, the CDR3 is TGTGCCAGCAGTTGGGTCCAGGGGAATCACGGGGAGCTGTTTTTT. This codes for CASSWVQGNHGELFF.

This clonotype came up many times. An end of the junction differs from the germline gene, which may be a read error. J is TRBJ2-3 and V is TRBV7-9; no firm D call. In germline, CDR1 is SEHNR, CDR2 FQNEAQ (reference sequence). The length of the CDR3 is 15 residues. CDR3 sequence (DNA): TGTGCCAACAGCTTAGTTCGGGCCAACACAGATACGCAGTATTTT. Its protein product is CANSLVRANTDTQYF.

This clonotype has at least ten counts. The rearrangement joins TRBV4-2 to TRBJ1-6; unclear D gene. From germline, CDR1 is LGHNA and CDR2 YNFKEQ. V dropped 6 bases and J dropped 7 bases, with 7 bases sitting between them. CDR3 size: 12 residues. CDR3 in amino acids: CASRDGNSPLHF. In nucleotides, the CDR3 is TGTGCCAGCAGAGATGGGAATTCACCCCTCCACTTT.

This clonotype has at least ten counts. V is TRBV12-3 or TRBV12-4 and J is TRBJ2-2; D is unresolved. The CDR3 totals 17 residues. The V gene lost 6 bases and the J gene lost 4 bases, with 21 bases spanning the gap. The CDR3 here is CASRRTSAPYLTGELFF. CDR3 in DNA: TGTGCCAGCAGGAGAACGAGCGCCCCGTACCTCACCGGGGAGCTGTTTTTT.

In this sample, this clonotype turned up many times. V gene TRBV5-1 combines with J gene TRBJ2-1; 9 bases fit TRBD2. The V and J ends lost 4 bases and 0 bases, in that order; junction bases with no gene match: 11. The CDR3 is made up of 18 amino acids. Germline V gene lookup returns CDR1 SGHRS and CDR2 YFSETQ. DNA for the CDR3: TGCGCCAGCAGCGCGGGACTAGCAGGAGGGTACTCCTACAATGAGCAGTTCTTC. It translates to CASSAGLAGGYSYNEQFF.

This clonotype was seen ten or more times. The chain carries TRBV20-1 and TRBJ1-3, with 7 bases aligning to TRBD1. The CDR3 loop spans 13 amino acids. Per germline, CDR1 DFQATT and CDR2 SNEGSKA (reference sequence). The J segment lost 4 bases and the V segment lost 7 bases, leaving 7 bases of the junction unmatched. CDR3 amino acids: CSGQGDGGNTIYF. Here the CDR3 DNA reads TGCAGTGGGCAGGGGGATGGGGGAAACACCATATATTTT.

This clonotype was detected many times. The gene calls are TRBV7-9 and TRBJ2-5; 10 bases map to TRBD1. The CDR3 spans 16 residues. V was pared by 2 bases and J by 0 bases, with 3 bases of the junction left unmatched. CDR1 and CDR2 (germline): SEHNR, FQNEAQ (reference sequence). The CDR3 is CASSLWDRGNQETQYF. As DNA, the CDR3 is TGTGCCAGCAGCTTATGGGACAGGGGAAACCAAGAGACCCAGTACTTC.

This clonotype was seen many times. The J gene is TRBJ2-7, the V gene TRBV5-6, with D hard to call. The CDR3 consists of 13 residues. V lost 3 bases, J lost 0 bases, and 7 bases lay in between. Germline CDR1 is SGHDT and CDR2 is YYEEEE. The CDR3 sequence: CASSWVGSYEQYF. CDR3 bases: TGTGCCAGCAGCTGGGTCGGCTCCTACGAGCAGTACTTC.

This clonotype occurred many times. The CDR3: CSARDMRQGRNQPQHF. The CDR3 coding sequence is TGCAGTGCTAGAGATATGCGACAGGGGCGGAATCAGCCCCAGCATTTT. The J gene is TRBJ1-5, the V gene TRBV20-1; 8 bases line up with TRBD1. V shed 0 bases, J shed 4 bases, and the junction held 8 bases outside the gene matches. CDR3 length equals 16 residues. Per the germline V gene, CDR1 is DFQATT and CDR2 is SNEGSKA (reference sequence).

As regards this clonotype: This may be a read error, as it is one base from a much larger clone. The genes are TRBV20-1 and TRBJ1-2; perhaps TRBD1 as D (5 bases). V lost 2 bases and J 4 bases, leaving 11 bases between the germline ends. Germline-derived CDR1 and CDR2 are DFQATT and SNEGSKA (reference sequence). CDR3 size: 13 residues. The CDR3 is CSARQAGPYGYTF. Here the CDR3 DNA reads TGCAGTGCTAGACAAGCAGGGCCCTATGGCTACACCTTC.

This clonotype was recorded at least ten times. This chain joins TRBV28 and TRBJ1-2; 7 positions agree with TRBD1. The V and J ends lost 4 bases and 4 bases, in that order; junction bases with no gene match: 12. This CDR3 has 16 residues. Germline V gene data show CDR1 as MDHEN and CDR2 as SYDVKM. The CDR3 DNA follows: TGTGCCAGCAGTTCCTTCCCCGGACAGGACGGCTATGGCTACACCTTC. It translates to CASSSFPGQDGYGYTF.

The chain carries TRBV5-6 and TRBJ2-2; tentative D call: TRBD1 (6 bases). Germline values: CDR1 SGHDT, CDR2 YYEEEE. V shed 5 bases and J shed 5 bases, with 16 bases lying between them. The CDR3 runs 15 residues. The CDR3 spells CASRDLKRGTGELFF. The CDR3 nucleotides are TGTGCCAGCAGAGACTTAAAGAGGGGGACCGGGGAGCTGTTTTTT.

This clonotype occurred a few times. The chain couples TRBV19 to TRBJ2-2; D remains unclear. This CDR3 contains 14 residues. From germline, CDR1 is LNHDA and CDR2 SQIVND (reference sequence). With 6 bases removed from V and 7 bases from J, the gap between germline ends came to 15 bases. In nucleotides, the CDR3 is TGTGCCAGTAGGTCCCCACCGTCCCTCGGGGAGCTGTTTTTT. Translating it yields CASRSPPSLGELFF. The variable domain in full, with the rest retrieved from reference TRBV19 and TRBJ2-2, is DGGITQSPKYLFRKEGQNVTLSCEQNLNHDAMYWYRQDPGQGLRLIYYSQIVNDFQKGDIAEGYSVSREKKESFPLTVTSAQKNPTAFYLCASRSPPSLGELFFGEGSRLTVL.

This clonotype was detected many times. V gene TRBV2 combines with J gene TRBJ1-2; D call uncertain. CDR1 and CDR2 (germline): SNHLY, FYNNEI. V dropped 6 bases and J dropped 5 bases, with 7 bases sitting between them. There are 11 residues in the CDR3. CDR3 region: CASRSGYGYTF. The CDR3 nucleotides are TGTGCCAGCAGGAGCGGATATGGCTACACCTTC.

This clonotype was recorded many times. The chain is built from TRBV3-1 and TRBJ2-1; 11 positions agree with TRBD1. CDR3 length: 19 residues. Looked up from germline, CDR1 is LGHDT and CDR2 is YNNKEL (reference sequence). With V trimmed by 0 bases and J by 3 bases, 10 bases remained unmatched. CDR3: CASSQDLPTGQGVYNEQFF. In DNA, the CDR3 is TGTGCCAGCAGCCAAGATCTCCCGACGGGACAGGGGGTCTACAATGAGCAGTTCTTC.

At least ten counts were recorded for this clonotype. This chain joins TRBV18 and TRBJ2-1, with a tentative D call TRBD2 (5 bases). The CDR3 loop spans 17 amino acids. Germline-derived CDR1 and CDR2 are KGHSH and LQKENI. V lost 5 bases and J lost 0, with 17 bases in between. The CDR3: CASSSASGPSSYNEQFF. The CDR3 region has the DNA TGTGCCAGCTCAAGCGCCAGCGGTCCAAGCTCCTACAATGAGCAGTTCTTC. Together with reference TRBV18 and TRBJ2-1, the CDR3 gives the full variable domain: NAGVMQNPRHLVRRRGQEARLRCSPMKGHSHVYWYRQLPEEGLKFMVYLQKENIIDESGMPKERFSAEFPKEGPSILRIQQVVRGDSAAYFCASSSASGPSSYNEQFFGPGTRLTVL.

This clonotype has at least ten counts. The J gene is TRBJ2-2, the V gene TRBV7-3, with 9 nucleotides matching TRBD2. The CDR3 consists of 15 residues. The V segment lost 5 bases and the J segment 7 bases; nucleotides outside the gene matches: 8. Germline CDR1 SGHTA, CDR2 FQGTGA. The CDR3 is CASSLIAGAVGELFF. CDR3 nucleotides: TGTGCCAGCAGCCTAATAGCGGGAGCGGTCGGGGAGCTGTTTTTT.

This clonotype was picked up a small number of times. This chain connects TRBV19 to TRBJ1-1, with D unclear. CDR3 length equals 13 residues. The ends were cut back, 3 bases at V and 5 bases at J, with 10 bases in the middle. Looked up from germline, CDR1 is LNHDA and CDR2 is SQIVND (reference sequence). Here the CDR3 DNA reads TGTGCCAGTAGTATGACTACCGGAACTGAAGCTTTCTTT. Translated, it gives CASSMTTGTEAFF.

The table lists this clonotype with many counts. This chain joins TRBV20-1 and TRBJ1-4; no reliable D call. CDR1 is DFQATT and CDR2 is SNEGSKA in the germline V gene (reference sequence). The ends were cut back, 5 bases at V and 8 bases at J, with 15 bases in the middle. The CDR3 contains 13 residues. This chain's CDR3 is CSADTHLGEKLFF. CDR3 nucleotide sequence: TGCAGTGCTGATACTCATTTAGGCGAAAAACTGTTTTTT.

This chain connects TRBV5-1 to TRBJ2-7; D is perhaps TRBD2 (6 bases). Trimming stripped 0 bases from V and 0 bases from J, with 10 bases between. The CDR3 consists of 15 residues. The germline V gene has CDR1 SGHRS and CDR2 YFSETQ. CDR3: CASSLDGGVSYEQYF. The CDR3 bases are TGCGCCAGCAGCTTGGACGGGGGTGTCTCCTACGAGCAGTACTTC.

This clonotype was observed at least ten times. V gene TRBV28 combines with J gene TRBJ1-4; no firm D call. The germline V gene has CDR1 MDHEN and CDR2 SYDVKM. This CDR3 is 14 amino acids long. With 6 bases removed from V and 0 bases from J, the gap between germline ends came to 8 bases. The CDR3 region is CASSSPATNEKLFF. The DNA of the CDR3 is TGTGCCAGCAGCTCCCCCGCAACTAATGAAAAACTGTTTTTT.

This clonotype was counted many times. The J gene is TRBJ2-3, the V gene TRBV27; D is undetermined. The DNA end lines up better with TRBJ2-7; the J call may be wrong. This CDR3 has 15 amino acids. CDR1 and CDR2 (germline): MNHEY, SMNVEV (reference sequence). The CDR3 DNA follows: TGTGCCAGCAGTCTGGTTCGTGCAAGCTCCTACGAGCAGTACTTC. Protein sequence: CASSLVRASSYEQYF.

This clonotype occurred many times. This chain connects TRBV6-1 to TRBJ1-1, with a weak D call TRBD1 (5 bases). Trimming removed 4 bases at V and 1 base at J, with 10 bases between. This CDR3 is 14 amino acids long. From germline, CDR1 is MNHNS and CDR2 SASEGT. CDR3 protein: CASSVLRENTEAFF. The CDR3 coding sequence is TGTGCCAGCAGTGTCCTCAGGGAGAACACTGAAGCTTTCTTT.

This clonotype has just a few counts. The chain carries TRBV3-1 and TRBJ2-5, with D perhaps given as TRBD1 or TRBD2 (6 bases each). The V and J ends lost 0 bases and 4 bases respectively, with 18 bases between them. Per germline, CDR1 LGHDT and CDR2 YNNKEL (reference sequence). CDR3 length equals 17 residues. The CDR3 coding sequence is TGTGCCAGCAGCCAAGATAGGGAAGGGGGGCATCGAGAGACCCAGTACTTC. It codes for CASSQDREGGHRETQYF.

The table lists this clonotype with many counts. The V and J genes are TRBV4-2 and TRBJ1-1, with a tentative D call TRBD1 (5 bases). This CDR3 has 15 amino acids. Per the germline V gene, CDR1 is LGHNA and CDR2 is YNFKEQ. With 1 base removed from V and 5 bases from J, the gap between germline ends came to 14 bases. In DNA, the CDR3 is TGTGCCAGCAGCCAAGCGCTGGCAGGGAATACTGAAGCTTTCTTT. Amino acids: CASSQALAGNTEAFF.

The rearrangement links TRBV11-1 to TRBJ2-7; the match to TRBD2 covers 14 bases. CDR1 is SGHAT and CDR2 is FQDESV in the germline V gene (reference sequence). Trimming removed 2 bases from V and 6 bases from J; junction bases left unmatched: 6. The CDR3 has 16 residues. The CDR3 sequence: CASSLRGLAGVGEQYF. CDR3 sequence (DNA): TGTGCCAGCAGCTTAAGGGGACTAGCGGGAGTGGGCGAGCAGTACTTC.

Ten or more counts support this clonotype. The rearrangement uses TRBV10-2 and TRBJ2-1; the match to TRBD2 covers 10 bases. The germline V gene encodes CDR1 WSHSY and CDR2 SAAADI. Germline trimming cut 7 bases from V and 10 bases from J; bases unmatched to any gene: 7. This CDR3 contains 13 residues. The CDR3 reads CASKLSSGSEQFF. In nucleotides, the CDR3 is TGCGCCAGCAAACTGTCTAGCGGGAGCGAGCAGTTCTTC.

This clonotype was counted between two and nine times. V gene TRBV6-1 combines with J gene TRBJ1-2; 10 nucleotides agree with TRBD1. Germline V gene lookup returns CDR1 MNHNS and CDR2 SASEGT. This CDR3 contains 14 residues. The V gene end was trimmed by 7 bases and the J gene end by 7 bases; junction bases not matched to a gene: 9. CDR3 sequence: CASNPTGGVSGYTF. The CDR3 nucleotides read TGTGCCAGCAATCCGACAGGGGGCGTCTCTGGCTACACCTTC.